This TCR beta chain originates from a study of cytomegalovirus exposure and HLA in healthy donors. In the study overall: Of more than 350 genotyped donors, about 80% clustered with self-reported Caucasian donors.

CDR1 and CDR2 from the germline V gene are SGHTA and FQGNSA. The CDR3 length is 14 residues. V gave up 5 bases and J gave up 7 bases, with 17 bases separating them. The PCR employed 60 Vbeta primers together with 13 Jbeta primers. Assay used: immunoSEQ multiplex PCR; TCRdb lists only in-frame clones, some missing. This sample has more than 150,000 clones; 70% to 90% occur once, and the top ten carry more than 2%. The V gene is TRBV7-2, the J gene TRBJ1-2; tentative D call: TRBD1 (6 bases). Sequenced sample: PBMCs. This clonotype was obtained from a woman aged 18-30 years in good health and CMV-seronegative. This CDR3 reads CASSQQRGTFGYTF. CDR3 DNA: TGTGCCAGCAGCCAGCAACGAGGGACATTTGGCTACACCTTC.